Listed below are T cell receptor beta chains from one sample, sequenced in a study of T cell responses to AZD1222 COVID-19 vaccine. Sequencing was performed with immunoSEQ multiplex PCR; in TCRdb, only in-frame clones are kept and a portion is missing. The sample lists 150,000 to 200,000 clones; about 91% were seen once. The sample was peripheral blood, taken on day 0 of MenACWY control vaccination. The source of these receptors is an adult in good health. Both conserved end residues are part of each CDR3.

j_gene: TRBJ1-3; v_gene: TRBV6-2/TRBV6-3; CDR3aa: CASSYRGSGNTIYF
j_gene: TRBJ1-4; v_gene: TRBV11-3; CDR3aa: CASSKRGEKLFF
j_gene: TRBJ2-1; v_gene: TRBV7-3; CDR3aa: CASSPYGGGYNEQFF
j_gene: TRBJ2-7; v_gene: TRBV7-2; CDR3aa: CASSSDPGYEQYF
j_gene: TRBJ2-7; v_gene: TRBV15; CDR3aa: CATSRDTRGGQYF
j_gene: TRBJ1-3; v_gene: TRBV29-1; CDR3aa: CSVEGRGNNTIYF
j_gene: TRBJ2-2; v_gene: TRBV7-9; CDR3aa: CASSLVGSGSTGELFF
j_gene: TRBJ2-3; v_gene: TRBV15; CDR3aa: CATSRERSTDTQYF
j_gene: TRBJ1-1; v_gene: TRBV5-1; CDR3aa: CASSITGGPLQEAFF
j_gene: TRBJ2-3; v_gene: TRBV14; CDR3aa: CASSLGATDTQYF
j_gene: TRBJ2-7; v_gene: TRBV6-5; CDR3aa: CASSYSSRSSSYEQYF
j_gene: TRBJ2-1; v_gene: TRBV24-1; CDR3aa: CATRGQGLNEQFF
j_gene: TRBJ2-1; v_gene: TRBV19; CDR3aa: CASSIGTGGANEQFF
j_gene: TRBJ2-1; v_gene: TRBV19; CDR3aa: CASRGKDSYNEQFF
j_gene: TRBJ1-5; v_gene: TRBV6-5; CDR3aa: CASSDSLNQPQHF
j_gene: TRBJ2-7; v_gene: TRBV11-3; CDR3aa: CASGKAPSSYEQYF
j_gene: TRBJ1-5; v_gene: TRBV28; CDR3aa: CASSHRQLNQPQHF
j_gene: TRBJ1-5; v_gene: TRBV9; CDR3aa: CASSAGTGGGNQPQHF
j_gene: TRBJ1-2; v_gene: TRBV29-1; CDR3aa: CSEGTSHYGYTF